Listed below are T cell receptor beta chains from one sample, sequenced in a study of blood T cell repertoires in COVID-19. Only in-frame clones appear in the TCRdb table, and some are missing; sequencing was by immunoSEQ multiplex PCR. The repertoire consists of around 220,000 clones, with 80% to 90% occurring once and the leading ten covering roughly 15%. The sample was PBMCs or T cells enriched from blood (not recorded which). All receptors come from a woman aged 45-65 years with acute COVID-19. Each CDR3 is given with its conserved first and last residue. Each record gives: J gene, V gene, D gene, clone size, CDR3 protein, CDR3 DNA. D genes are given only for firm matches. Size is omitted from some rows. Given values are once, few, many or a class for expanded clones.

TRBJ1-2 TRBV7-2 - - CASSLLRTAGYYGYTF TGTGCCAGCAGCTTACTGCGGACAGCCGGCTACTATGGCTACACCTTC
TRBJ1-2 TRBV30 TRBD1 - CAWSLGTGIYGYTF TGTGCCTGGAGTCTTGGGACAGGGATATATGGCTACACCTTC
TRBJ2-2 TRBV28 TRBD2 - CASSGRISGRAVNTGELFF TGTGCCAGCAGTGGCCGCATTAGCGGGAGGGCCGTGAACACCGGGGAGCTGTTTTTT
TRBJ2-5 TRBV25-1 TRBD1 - CASSVRTGGQETQYF TGTGCCAGCAGTGTTAGGACAGGGGGCCAAGAGACCCAGTACTTC
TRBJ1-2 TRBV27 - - CASSPPRGLYGYTF TGTGCCAGCAGTCCGCCGCGGGGCTTGTATGGCTACACCTTC
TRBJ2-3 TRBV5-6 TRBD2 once CASSLAGGPSGDTQYF TGTGCCAGCAGCTTGGCGGGAGGGCCTTCTGGAGATACGCAGTATTTT
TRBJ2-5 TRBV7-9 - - CASRWGEETQYF TGTGCCAGCAGATGGGGGGAAGAGACCCAGTACTTC
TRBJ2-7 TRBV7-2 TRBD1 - CASSLDRGSYEQYF TGTGCCAGCAGCTTAGACAGGGGCTCCTACGAGCAGTACTTC
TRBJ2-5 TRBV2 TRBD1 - CASRRQGSGETQYF TGTGCCAGCAGGCGACAGGGTTCGGGAGAGACCCAGTACTTC
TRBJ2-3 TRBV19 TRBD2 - CASSSGGSTDTQYF TGTGCCAGTAGTAGCGGGGGGTCCACAGATACGCAGTATTTT
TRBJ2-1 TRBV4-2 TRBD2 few CASSQVELAGSSYNEQFF TGTGCCAGCAGCCAAGTGGAACTAGCGGGCAGCTCCTACAATGAGCAGTTCTTC
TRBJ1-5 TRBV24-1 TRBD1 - CATSDPNRGHQPQHF TGTGCCACCAGTGACCCTAACAGGGGCCATCAGCCCCAGCATTTT
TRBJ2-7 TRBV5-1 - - CASSSGGSVSYEQYF TGCGCCAGCAGCTCTGGGGGGTCAGTCTCCTACGAGCAGTACTTC
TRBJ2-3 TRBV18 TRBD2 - CASSIASGGTDTQYF TGTGCCAGCTCAATTGCTAGCGGGGGCACAGATACGCAGTATTTT
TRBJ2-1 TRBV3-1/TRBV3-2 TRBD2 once CASSQGSSGRSLDNEQFF TGTGCCAGCAGCCAAGGATCTAGCGGGAGGTCACTGGACAATGAGCAGTTCTTC
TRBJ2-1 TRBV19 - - CASSIEPKSRYNEQFF TGTGCCAGTAGTATCGAGCCGAAGTCTAGATACAATGAGCAGTTCTTC
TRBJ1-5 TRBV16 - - CASSRRNSNQPQHF TGTGCCAGCAGCCGCAGGAATAGCAATCAGCCCCAGCATTTT
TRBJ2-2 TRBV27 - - CASGATDTGELFF TGTGCCAGCGGGGCCACCGACACCGGGGAGCTGTTTTTT
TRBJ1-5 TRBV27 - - CASSLTGRNQPQHF TGTGCCAGCAGCCTAACAGGGCGCAATCAGCCCCAGCATTTT
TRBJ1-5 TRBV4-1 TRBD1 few CASSLTGGVGVSQPQHF TGCGCCAGCAGCCTCACAGGGGGAGTAGGAGTCAGCCAGCCCCAGCATTTT
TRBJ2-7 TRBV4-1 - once CASSRGVVEYEQYF TGCGCCAGCAGCCGGGGGGTGGTAGAATACGAGCAGTACTTC
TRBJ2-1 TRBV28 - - CASSSTVGAYNEQFF TGTGCCAGCAGTTCGACAGTAGGAGCTTACAATGAGCAGTTCTTC
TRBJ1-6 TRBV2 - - CASSEARLGRGNSPLHF TGTGCCAGCAGTGAAGCGCGTCTGGGCAGGGGTAATTCACCCCTCCACTTT
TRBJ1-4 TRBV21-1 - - CASSTGQGNEKLFF TGTGCCAGCAGCACGGGACAGGGTAATGAAAAACTGTTTTTT
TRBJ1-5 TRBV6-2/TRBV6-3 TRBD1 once CASSYSSGGQPQHF TGTGCCAGCAGTTACTCTTCAGGGGGTCAGCCCCAGCATTTT
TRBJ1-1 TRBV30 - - CAWSPVSEAFF TGTGCCTGGAGTCCGGTATCTGAAGCTTTCTTT
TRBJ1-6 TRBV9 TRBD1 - CASSGQGGNSPLHF TGTGCCAGCAGCGGACAGGGGGGAAATTCACCCCTCCACTTT
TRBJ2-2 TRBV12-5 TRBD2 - CASGQSPAGAGELFF TGTGCTAGTGGTCAATCCCCGGCGGGGGCCGGGGAGCTGTTTTTT
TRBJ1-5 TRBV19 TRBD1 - CASSIWTGGNQPQHF TGTGCCAGTAGTATATGGACAGGCGGAAATCAGCCCCAGCATTTT
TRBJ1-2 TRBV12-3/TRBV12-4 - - CASSFAGGGYTF TGTGCCAGCAGTTTCGCGGGTGGTGGCTACACCTTC
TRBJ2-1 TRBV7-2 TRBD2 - CASSLIHAGGEQFF TGTGCCAGCAGCTTAATACATGCGGGAGGTGAGCAGTTCTTC
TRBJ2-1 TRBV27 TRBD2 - CASSLTSGRIDEQFF TGTGCCAGCAGTTTAACTAGCGGGAGGATCGATGAGCAGTTCTTC
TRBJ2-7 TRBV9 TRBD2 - CASSVGGLLADEQYF TGTGCCAGCAGCGTAGGAGGACTACTAGCGGACGAGCAGTACTTC
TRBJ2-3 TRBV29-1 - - CSVAGADTQYF TGCAGCGTTGCAGGGGCGGATACGCAGTATTTT
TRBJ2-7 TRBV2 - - CASKTGGLSYEQYF TGTGCCAGCAAGACAGGTGGCCTCTCCTACGAGCAGTACTTC
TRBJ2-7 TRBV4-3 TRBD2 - CASSQQLAGTYEQYF TGCGCCAGCAGCCAACAACTAGCGGGGACCTACGAGCAGTACTTC
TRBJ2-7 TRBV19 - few CASRRGPHEQYF TGTGCCAGCCGGCGGGGGCCCCACGAGCAGTACTTC
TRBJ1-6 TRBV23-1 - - CASSQGGVNSPLHF TGCGCCAGCAGTCAAGGGGGGGTGAATTCACCCCTCCACTTT
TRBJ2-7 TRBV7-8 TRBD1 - CASSPGQGASYEQYF TGTGCCAGCAGCCCAGGACAGGGGGCTTCCTACGAGCAGTACTTC
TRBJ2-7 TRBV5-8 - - CASSFRGEQYF TGTGCCAGCAGCTTTCGCGGTGAGCAGTACTTC
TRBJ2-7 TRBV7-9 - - CASSIYRDNTYEQYF TGTGCCAGCAGCATATACCGGGACAACACCTACGAGCAGTACTTC
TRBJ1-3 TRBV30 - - CAWSTGNSGNTIYF TGTGCCTGGAGTACCGGGAACTCTGGAAACACCATATATTTT